The next 8 T cell receptor beta chains were all read from a single sample in a study of blood T cell repertoires in COVID-19. TCRdb's table, derived via immunoSEQ multiplex PCR, lists solely in-frame clones and lacks some. The sample has roughly 230,000 clones; roughly 80% are singletons. Sequencing input: peripheral blood. Every receptor here comes from a woman in her sixties with active or convalescent COVID-19.

This sequence joins TRBV5-1 and TRBJ1-2, with 8 bases lining up with TRBD1. The CDR3 runs 14 residues. Germline V gene data show CDR1 as SGHRS and CDR2 as YFSETQ. V shed 0 bases, J shed 4 bases, and the junction held 2 bases outside the gene matches. CDR3 in amino acids: CASSLGQGIYGYTF. In DNA form, the CDR3 reads TGCGCCAGCAGCTTGGGACAGGGGATCTATGGCTACACCTTC.

The rearrangement joins TRBV5-1 to TRBJ1-3, with D unresolved. The CDR3 runs to 18 residues. V lost 4 bases to trimming and J lost 0 bases, with 20 bases between them. Germline V gives CDR1 SGHRS, CDR2 YFSETQ. The CDR3 region is CASSEGRDRFHSGNTIYF. The DNA of the CDR3 is TGCGCCAGCAGCGAGGGAAGGGATCGGTTCCACTCTGGAAACACCATATATTTT.

V is TRBV5-1 and J is TRBJ1-1; D uncertain. V lost 0 bases and J 1 base, leaving 10 bases between the germline ends. Germline values: CDR1 SGHRS, CDR2 YFSETQ. The CDR3 is 15 amino acids. The CDR3 sequence is CASSLGGRWNTEAFF. Written as DNA, the CDR3 is TGCGCCAGCAGCTTGGGTGGCAGGTGGAACACTGAAGCTTTCTTT.

This chain uses TRBV6-5 with TRBJ1-6, with 9 positions matching TRBD1. The CDR3 sequence is 14 residues long. After removal of 8 bases from V and 8 bases from J, the junction contained 7 bases not matched to a gene. CDR1 MNHEY and CDR2 SVGAGI come from the germline V gene. CDR3 amino acids: CASGTDRGYSPLHF. CDR3 nucleotides: TGTGCCAGCGGGACCGACAGGGGGTATTCACCCCTCCACTTT.

The gene calls are TRBV6-1 and TRBJ1-4; D gene ambiguous. The germline CDR1 and CDR2 sequences are MNHNS and SASEGT. The CDR3 loop spans 15 amino acids. Trimming cost V 1 base and J 4 bases, with 10 bases left between them. The CDR3 region is CASSEVPGYNEKLFF. CDR3 sequence (DNA): TGTGCCAGCAGTGAAGTACCGGGTTATAATGAAAAACTGTTTTTT.

The chain employs TRBV5-6 and TRBJ1-2; 7 nucleotides match TRBD1. The CDR3 loop spans 16 amino acids. Unmatched junction bases numbered 11, after V lost 4 bases and J lost 2 bases. The germline CDR1 and CDR2 sequences are SGHDT and YYEEEE. CDR3 residues: CASSPNGQDLNYGYTF. The CDR3 nucleotides read TGTGCCAGCAGCCCCAACGGACAGGACCTAAACTATGGCTACACCTTC.

The chain joins TRBV4-1 to TRBJ1-1; D gene uncertain. The ends were cut back, 2 bases at V and 4 bases at J, with 8 bases in the middle. The germline V gene has CDR1 MGHRA and CDR2 YSYEKL. This CDR3 comprises 13 residues. The DNA of the CDR3 is TGCGCCAGCAGCCAATCTCTAGGCACTGAAGCTTTCTTT. It specifies CASSQSLGTEAFF.

The genes are TRBV30 and TRBJ1-6; possibly TRBD1 for D (5 bases). CDR1 and CDR2 (germline): GTSNPN, SVGIG (reference sequence). This CDR3 region has 15 residues. V was cut by 0 bases and J by 9 bases, with 15 bases left in between. DNA for the CDR3: TGTGCCTGGAGTGTTACCCAGGGCCCAGGTTCACCCCTCCACTTT. It codes for CAWSVTQGPGSPLHF.